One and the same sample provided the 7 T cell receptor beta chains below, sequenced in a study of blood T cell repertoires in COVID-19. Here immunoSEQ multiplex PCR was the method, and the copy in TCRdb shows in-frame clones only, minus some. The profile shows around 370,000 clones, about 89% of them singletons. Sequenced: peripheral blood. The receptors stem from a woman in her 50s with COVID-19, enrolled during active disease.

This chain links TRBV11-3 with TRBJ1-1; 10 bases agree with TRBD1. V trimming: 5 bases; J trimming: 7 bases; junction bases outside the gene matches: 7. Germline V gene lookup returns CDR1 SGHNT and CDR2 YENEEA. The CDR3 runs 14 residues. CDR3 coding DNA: TGTGCCAGCAGCACTGGACAGGGGGATGATGAAGCTTTCTTT. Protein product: CASSTGQGDDEAFF.

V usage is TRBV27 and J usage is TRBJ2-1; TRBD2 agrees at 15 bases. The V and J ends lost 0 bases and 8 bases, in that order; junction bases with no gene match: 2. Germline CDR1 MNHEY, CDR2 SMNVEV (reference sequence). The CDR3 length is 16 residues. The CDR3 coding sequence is TGTGCCAGCAGTTTATCGGGGACTAGCGGGAGGTATGAGCAGTTCTTC. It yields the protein CASSLSGTSGRYEQFF.

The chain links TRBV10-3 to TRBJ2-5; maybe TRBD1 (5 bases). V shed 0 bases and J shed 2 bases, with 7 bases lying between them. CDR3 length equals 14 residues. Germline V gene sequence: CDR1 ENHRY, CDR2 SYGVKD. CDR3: CAISESTEQETQYF. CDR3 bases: TGTGCCATCAGTGAGTCGACAGAACAAGAGACCCAGTACTTC.

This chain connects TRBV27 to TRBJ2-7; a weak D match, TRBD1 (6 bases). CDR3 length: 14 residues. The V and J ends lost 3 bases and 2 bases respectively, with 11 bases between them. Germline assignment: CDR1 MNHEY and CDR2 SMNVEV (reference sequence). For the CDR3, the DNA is TGTGCCAGCAGTTTTGCAGGGGCGGCCTACGAGCAGTACTTC. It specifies CASSFAGAAYEQYF.

CDR3: CASSLTGHNEQFF. CDR3 DNA sequence: TGCGCCAGCAGCTTGACAGGGCACAATGAGCAGTTCTTC. The chain carries TRBV5-1 and TRBJ2-1, with D perhaps matching TRBD1 (6 bases). This CDR3 has 13 amino acids. Trimming shortened V by 1 base and J by 5 bases, and 7 bases separated the two germline ends. In germline, CDR1 is SGHRS, CDR2 YFSETQ. The whole variable domain, remainder taken from reference TRBV5-1 and TRBJ2-1, is KAGVTQTPRYLIKTRGQQVTLSCSPISGHRSVSWYQQTPGQGLQFLFEYFSETQRNKGNFPGRFSGRQFSNSRSEMNVSTLELGDSALYLCASSLTGHNEQFFGPGTRLTVL.

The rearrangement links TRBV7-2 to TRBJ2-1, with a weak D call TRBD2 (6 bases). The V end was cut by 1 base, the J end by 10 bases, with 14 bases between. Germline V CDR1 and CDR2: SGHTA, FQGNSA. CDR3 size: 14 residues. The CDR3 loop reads CASSLGSGSGEQFF. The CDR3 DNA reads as TGTGCCAGCAGCTTAGGTAGCGGCTCGGGGGAGCAGTTCTTC.

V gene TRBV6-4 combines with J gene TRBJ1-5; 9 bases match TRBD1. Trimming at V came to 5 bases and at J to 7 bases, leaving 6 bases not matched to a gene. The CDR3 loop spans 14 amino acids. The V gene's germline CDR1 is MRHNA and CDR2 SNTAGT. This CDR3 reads CASSPDRGGQPQHF. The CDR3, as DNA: TGTGCCAGCAGTCCGGACAGGGGAGGCCAGCCCCAGCATTTT.